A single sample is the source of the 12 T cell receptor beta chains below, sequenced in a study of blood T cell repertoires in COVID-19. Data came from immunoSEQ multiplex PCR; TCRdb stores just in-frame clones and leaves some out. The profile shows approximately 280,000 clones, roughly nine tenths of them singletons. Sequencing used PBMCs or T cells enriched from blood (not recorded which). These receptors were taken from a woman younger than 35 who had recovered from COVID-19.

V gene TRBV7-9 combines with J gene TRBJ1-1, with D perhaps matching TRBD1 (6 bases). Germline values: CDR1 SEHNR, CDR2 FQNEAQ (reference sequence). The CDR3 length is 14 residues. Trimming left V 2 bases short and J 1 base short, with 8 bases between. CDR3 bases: TGTGCCAGCAGCTTAATGGGGGCGAACACTGAAGCTTTCTTT. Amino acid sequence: CASSLMGANTEAFF.

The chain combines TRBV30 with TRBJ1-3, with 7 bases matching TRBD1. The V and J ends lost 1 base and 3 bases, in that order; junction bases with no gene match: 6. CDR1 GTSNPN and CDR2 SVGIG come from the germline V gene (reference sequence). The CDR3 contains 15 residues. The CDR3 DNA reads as TGTGCCTGGAGTGGCTACAGGGGAGGTGGAAACACCATATATTTT. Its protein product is CAWSGYRGGGNTIYF.

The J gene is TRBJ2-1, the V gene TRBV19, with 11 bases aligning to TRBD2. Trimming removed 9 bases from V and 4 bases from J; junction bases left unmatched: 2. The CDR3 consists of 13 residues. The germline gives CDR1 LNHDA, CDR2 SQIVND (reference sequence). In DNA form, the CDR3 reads TGTGCCAGCGGGACTAGCGGATACAATGAGCAGTTCTTC. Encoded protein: CASGTSGYNEQFF.

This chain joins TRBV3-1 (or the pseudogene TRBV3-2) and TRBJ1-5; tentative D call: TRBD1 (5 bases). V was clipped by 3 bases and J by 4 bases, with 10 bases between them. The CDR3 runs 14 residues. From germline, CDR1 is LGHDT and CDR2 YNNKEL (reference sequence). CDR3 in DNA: TGTGCCAGCAGCCACCGGGGGGGGAATCAGCCCCAGCATTTT. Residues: CASSHRGGNQPQHF.

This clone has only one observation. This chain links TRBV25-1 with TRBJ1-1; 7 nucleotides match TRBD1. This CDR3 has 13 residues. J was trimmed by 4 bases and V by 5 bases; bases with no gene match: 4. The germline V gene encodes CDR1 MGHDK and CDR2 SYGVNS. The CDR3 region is CASSFAGGTEAFF. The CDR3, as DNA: TGTGCCAGCAGTTTTGCAGGGGGCACTGAAGCTTTCTTT.

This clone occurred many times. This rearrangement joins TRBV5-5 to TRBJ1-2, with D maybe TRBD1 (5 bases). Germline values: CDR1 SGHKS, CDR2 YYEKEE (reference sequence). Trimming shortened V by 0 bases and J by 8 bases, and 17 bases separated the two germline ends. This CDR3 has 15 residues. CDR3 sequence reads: CASSLDVAGNSGYTF. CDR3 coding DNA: TGTGCCAGCAGCTTGGATGTTGCAGGGAACTCCGGCTACACCTTC. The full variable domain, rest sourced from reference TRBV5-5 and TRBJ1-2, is DAGVTQSPTHLIKTRGQQVTLRCSPISGHKSVSWYQQVLGQGPQFIFQYYEKEERGRGNFPDRFSARQFPNYSSELNVNALLLGDSALYLCASSLDVAGNSGYTFGSGTRLTVV.

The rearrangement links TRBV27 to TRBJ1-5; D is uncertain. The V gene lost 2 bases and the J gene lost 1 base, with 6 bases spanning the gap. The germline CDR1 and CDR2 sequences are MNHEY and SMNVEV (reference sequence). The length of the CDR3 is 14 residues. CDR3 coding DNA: TGTGCCAGCAGTTTAGCGGGGAGCAATCAGCCCCAGCATTTT. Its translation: CASSLAGSNQPQHF.

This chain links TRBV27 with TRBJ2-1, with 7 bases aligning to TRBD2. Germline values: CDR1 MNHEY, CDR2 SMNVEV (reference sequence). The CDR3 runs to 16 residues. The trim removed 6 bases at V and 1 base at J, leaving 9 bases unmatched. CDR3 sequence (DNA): TGTGCCAGCAGGGGGGTAGCGGGCCCATCCTACAATGAGCAGTTCTTC. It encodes CASRGVAGPSYNEQFF.

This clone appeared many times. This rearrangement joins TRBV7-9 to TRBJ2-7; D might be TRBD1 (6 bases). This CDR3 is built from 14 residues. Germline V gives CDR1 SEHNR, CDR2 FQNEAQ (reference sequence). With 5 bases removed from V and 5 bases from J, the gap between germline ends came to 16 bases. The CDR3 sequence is CASSRTGIGDEQYF. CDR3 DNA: TGTGCCAGCAGCCGAACAGGGATAGGAGACGAGCAGTACTTC.

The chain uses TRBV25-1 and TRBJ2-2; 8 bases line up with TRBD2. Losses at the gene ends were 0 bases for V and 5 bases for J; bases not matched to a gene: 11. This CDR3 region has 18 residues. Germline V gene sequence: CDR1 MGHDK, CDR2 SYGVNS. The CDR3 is CASSEYFLAGGRTGELFF. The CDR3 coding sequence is TGTGCCAGCAGTGAATATTTCTTGGCGGGAGGACGGACCGGGGAGCTGTTTTTT.

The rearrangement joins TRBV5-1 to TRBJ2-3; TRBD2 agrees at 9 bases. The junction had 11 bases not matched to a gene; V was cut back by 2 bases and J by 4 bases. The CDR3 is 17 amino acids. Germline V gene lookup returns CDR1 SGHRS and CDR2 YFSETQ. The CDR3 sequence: CASSFPNSGRFSDTQYF. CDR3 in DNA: TGCGCCAGCAGCTTCCCAAATAGCGGGAGATTCTCAGATACGCAGTATTTT.

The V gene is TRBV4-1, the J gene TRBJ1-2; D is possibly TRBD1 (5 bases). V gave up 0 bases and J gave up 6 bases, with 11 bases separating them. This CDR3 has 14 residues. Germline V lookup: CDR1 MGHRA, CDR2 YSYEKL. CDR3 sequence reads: CASSQEPRGNGYTF. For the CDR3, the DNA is TGCGCCAGCAGCCAAGAACCCCGGGGGAATGGCTACACCTTC.